Shown below are 17 T cell receptor beta chains from a single sample sequenced in a study of beta chain features in type 1 diabetes. Isolated RNA was reverse transcribed in full, so expressed TCRB transcripts were sequenced. The method was immunoSEQ multiplex PCR; TCRdb's version includes in-frame clones alone and lacks a portion of them. Here the sample spans 160,000 or so clones, roughly 60% being singletons. Study findings and constraints: Moderate but significant shortening of TCRB CDR3s was recorded in all four CD4+ subsets from Type 1 diabetes patients.

These TCRs' antigens remain unknown. Sample: naive CD4+ T cells from blood. The receptor source for this set is a man under 40 with type 1 diabetes.

The chain recombines TRBV30 with TRBJ2-1; TRBD2 matches at 8 bases. This CDR3 spans 13 amino acids. Losses at the gene ends were 2 bases for V and 9 bases for J; bases not matched to a gene: 6. Looked up from germline, CDR1 is GTSNPN and CDR2 is SVGIG (reference sequence). This CDR3 is CAWSLAGGVEQFF. The CDR3 DNA reads TGTGCCTGGAGTCTGGCGGGAGGTGTTGAGCAGTTCTTC.

This chain joins TRBV2 and TRBJ2-1; 10 bases align to TRBD1. The CDR3 sequence is 14 residues long. Germline CDR1 is SNHLY and CDR2 is FYNNEI. V trimming: 3 bases; J trimming: 8 bases; junction bases outside the gene matches: 4. CDR3 DNA: TGTGCCAGCAGTGAGGGACAGGGGATCGATGAGCAGTTCTTC. Translated: CASSEGQGIDEQFF.

V usage is TRBV4-3 and J usage is TRBJ2-3, with D unresolved. Germline loops: CDR1 LGHNA, CDR2 YSLEER. With 4 bases removed from V and 0 bases from J, the gap between germline ends came to 11 bases. The CDR3 has 15 amino acids. Here the CDR3 reads CASSPGRASTDTQYF. For the CDR3, the DNA is TGCGCCAGCAGCCCTGGACGGGCTAGCACAGATACGCAGTATTTT.

The chain has TRBV20-1 and TRBJ1-1; D not certain. The length of the CDR3 is 10 residues. Trimming took off 0 bases at V and 9 bases at J, with 5 bases between the two ends. CDR1 and CDR2 (germline): DFQATT, SNEGSKA (reference sequence). As DNA, the CDR3 is TGCAGTGCTAGAGACAAGAAAGCTTTCTTT. Its protein product is CSARDKKAFF.

The V call is TRBV7-2, the J call TRBJ2-3, with TRBD2 matching over 13 bases. The CDR3 totals 19 residues. CDR1 is SGHTA and CDR2 is FQGNSA in the germline V gene. With 4 bases clipped from V and 2 bases from J, the junction kept 12 bases outside the gene matches. CDR3 in amino acids: CASSSTGRLAGGNTDTQYF. CDR3 coding DNA: TGTGCCAGCAGCTCCACCGGGAGACTAGCGGGGGGCAACACAGATACGCAGTATTTT.

The rearrangement joins TRBV5-4 to TRBJ2-5; D perhaps matches TRBD1 (6 bases). The V end lost 2 bases, the J end lost 6 bases, and 11 bases lay between the germline ends. Germline lookup yields CDR1 SGHNT and CDR2 YYREEE (reference sequence). The CDR3 loop spans 13 amino acids. CDR3 sequence reads: CASSFQGTQTQYF. CDR3 DNA sequence: TGTGCCAGCAGCTTTCAGGGGACCCAGACCCAGTACTTC. The full variable domain, in which reference TRBV5-4 and TRBJ2-5 provide the parts outside the CDR3, is ETGVTQSPTHLIKTRGQQVTLRCSSQSGHNTVSWYQQALGQGPQFIFQYYREEENGRGNFPPRFSGLQFPNYSSELNVNALELDDSALYLCASSFQGTQTQYFGPGTRLLVL.

This chain uses TRBV30 with TRBJ2-3; the match to TRBD1 covers 10 bases. Per germline, CDR1 GTSNPN and CDR2 SVGIG (reference sequence). The CDR3 has 15 amino acids. Losses at the gene ends were 0 bases for V and 4 bases for J; bases not matched to a gene: 4. CDR3: CAWSVGDRGPDTQYF. The CDR3 region has the DNA TGTGCCTGGAGTGTAGGGGACAGGGGACCAGATACGCAGTATTTT. The variable domain in full, with the rest retrieved from reference TRBV30 and TRBJ2-3, is SQTIHQWPATLVQPVGSPLSLECTVEGTSNPNLYWYRQAAGRGLQLLFYSVGIGQISSEVPQNLSASRPQDRQFILSSKKLLLSDSGFYLCAWSVGDRGPDTQYFGPGTRLTVL.

V usage is TRBV7-9 and J usage is TRBJ2-1; TRBD1 is a possible D gene (6 bases). This CDR3 contains 15 residues. Germline lookup yields CDR1 SEHNR and CDR2 FQNEAQ (reference sequence). Trimming cost V 5 bases and J 0 bases, with 11 bases left between them. The CDR3 region is CASSPLDSSYNEQFF. The DNA of the CDR3 is TGTGCCAGCAGCCCTCTGGACAGCTCCTACAATGAGCAGTTCTTC.

This clone turned up a few times. The V gene is TRBV5-1, the J gene TRBJ2-1; TRBD1 matches at 7 bases. V was pared by 2 bases and J by 1 base, with 3 bases of the junction left unmatched. The CDR3 is 15 amino acids. CDR1 is SGHRS, CDR2 YFSETQ, per germline. The CDR3 protein is CASSLTTGSYNEQFF. The DNA of the CDR3 is TGCGCCAGCAGCTTAACGACAGGGTCCTACAATGAGCAGTTCTTC. Full variable domain (missing parts from reference TRBV5-1 and TRBJ2-1): KAGVTQTPRYLIKTRGQQVTLSCSPISGHRSVSWYQQTPGQGLQFLFEYFSETQRNKGNFPGRFSGRQFSNSRSEMNVSTLELGDSALYLCASSLTTGSYNEQFFGPGTRLTVL.

This clone was seen only a few times. The chain joins TRBV7-9 to TRBJ2-7; no reliable D call. This CDR3 comprises 14 residues. CDR1 is SEHNR and CDR2 is FQNEAQ in the germline V gene (reference sequence). V gave up 5 bases and J gave up 2 bases, with 13 bases separating them. The CDR3 nucleotides are TGTGCCAGCAGCCTGGATGGGTGGACCTACGAGCAGTACTTC. Its translation is CASSLDGWTYEQYF.

The genes are TRBV2 and TRBJ2-2; D may be TRBD1 (5 bases). Trimming left V 4 bases short and J 4 bases short, with 13 bases between. The CDR3 runs 15 residues. Germline V gene lookup returns CDR1 SNHLY and CDR2 FYNNEI. CDR3 loop: CASSVEGVATGELFF. CDR3 coding DNA: TGTGCCAGCAGTGTAGAAGGGGTAGCCACCGGGGAGCTGTTTTTT.

The chain employs TRBV28 and TRBJ2-7, with 7 nucleotides matching TRBD1. Germline CDR1 reads MDHEN; CDR2 reads SYDVKM. The CDR3 is made up of 15 amino acids. V shed 8 bases and J 0 bases; nucleotides not matched to a gene: 10. CDR3 nucleotides: TGTGCCAGCGGCAGAGGACAGGCGAGCTCCTACGAGCAGTACTTC. Amino acid sequence: CASGRGQASSYEQYF.

The chain has TRBV7-2 and TRBJ2-5, with D uncertain. V was shortened by 2 bases and J by 3 bases, with 7 bases between the two germline ends. The CDR3 has 13 residues. From germline, CDR1 is SGHTA and CDR2 FQGNSA. For the CDR3, the DNA is TGTGCCAGCAGCTTATTCGGCGAAGAGACCCAGTACTTC. Its protein product is CASSLFGEETQYF.

The chain joins TRBV29-1 to TRBJ1-2; 7 positions match TRBD1. CDR3 length: 14 amino acids. Germline trimming cut 1 base from V and 5 bases from J; bases unmatched to any gene: 7. CDR1 is SQVTM and CDR2 is ANQGSEA in the germline V gene. The CDR3 loop reads CSVEGTGVVYGYTF. CDR3 in DNA: TGCAGCGTTGAAGGGACAGGTGTGGTTTATGGCTACACCTTC.

The chain employs TRBV5-1 and TRBJ2-1; 10 bases are shared with TRBD1. V was pared by 0 bases and J by 4 bases, with 1 base of the junction left unmatched. The V gene's germline CDR1 is SGHRS and CDR2 YFSETQ. The CDR3 runs to 15 residues. Here the CDR3 DNA reads TGCGCCAGCAGCTTGGGACAGGGGGCTTACAATGAGCAGTTCTTC. Protein product: CASSLGQGAYNEQFF.

V usage is TRBV29-1 and J usage is TRBJ2-7, with D perhaps TRBD1 or TRBD2 (6 bases each). Trimming removed 6 bases at V and 4 bases at J, with 13 bases between. Per the germline V gene, CDR1 is SQVTM and CDR2 is ANQGSEA. The CDR3 runs 12 residues. CDR3 in DNA: TGCAGCGTCTCCGGGGGCGGGTACGAGCAGTACTTC. Translation: CSVSGGGYEQYF.

This rearrangement joins TRBV4-1 to TRBJ2-2; D gene uncertain. CDR1 and CDR2 (germline): MGHRA, YSYEKL. The V and J ends lost 0 bases and 7 bases respectively, with 6 bases between them. The CDR3 runs 13 residues. CDR3 nucleotide sequence: TGCGCCAGCAGCCAAGACAGGCTCGGGGAGCTGTTTTTT. The encoded protein is CASSQDRLGELFF.